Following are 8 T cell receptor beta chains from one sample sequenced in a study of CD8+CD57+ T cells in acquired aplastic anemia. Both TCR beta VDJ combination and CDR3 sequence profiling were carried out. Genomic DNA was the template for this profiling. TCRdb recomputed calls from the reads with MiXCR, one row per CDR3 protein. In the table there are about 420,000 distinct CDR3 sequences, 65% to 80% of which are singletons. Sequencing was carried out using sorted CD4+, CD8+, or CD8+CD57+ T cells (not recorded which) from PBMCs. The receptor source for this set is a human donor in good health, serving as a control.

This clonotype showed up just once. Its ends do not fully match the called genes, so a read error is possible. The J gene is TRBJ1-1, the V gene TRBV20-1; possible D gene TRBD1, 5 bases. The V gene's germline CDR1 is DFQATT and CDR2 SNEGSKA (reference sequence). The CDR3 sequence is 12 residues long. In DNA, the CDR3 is TGCAGTGCCAGCGGGGGAGCTAATGAAACTTTCTTT. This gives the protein CSASGGANETFF.

The CDR3 loop reads CASSFDTGVKGTEAFF. The CDR3 coding sequence is TGTGCCAGCAGCTTTGACACAGGGGTTAAAGGCACTGAAGCTTTCTTT. The genes are TRBV11-2 and TRBJ1-1; 7 bases align to TRBD1. The ends lost 3 bases at V and 4 bases at J; junction bases unmatched: 11. The CDR3 runs 16 residues. Per the germline V gene, CDR1 is SGHAT and CDR2 is FQNNGV.

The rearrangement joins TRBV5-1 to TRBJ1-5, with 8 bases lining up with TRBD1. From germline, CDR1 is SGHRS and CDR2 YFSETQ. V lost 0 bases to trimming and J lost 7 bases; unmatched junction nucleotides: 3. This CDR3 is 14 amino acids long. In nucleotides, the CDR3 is TGCGCCAGCAGCTTGGCCCAGGGGGCCCAGCCCCAGCATTTT. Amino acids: CASSLAQGAQPQHF. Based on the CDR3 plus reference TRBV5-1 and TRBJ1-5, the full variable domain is KAGVTQTPRYLIKTRGQQVTLSCSPISGHRSVSWYQQTPGQGLQFLFEYFSETQRNKGNFPGRFSGRQFSNSRSEMNVSTLELGDSALYLCASSLAQGAQPQHFGDGTRLSIL.

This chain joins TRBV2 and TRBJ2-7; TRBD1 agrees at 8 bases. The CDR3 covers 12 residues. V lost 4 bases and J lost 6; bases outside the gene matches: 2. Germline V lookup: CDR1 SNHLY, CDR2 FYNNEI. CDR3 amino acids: CASSGDRCEQYF. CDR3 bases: TGTGCCAGCAGTGGGGACAGGTGCGAGCAGTACTTC.

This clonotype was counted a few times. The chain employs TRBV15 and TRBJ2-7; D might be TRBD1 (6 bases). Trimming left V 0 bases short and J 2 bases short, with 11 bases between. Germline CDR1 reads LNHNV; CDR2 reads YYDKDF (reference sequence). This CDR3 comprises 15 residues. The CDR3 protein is CATSRENQGTYEQYF. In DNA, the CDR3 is TGTGCCACCAGCAGAGAGAATCAGGGGACCTACGAGCAGTACTTC.

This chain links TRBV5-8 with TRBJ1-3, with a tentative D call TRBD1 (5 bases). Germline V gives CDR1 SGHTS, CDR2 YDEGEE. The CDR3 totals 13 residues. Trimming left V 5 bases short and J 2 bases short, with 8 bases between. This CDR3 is CASRGVTGNTIYF. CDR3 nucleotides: TGTGCCAGCAGGGGGGTCACTGGAAACACCATATATTTT.

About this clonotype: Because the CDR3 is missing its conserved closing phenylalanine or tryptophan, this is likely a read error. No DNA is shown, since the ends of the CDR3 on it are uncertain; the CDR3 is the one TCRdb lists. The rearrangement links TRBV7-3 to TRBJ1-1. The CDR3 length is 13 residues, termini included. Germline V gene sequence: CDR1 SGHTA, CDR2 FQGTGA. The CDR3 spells CASSLGTSLQDFQ.

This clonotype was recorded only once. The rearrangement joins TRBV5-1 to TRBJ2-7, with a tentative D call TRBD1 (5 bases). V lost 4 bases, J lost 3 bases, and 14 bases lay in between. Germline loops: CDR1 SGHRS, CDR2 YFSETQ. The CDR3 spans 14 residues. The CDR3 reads CASSLGHSYYEQYF. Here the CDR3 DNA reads TGCGCCAGCAGCCTAGGACACTCCTACTACGAGCAGTACTTC.